The 20 T cell receptor beta chains below were found in one sample sequenced in a study of blood T cell repertoires in COVID-19. Here immunoSEQ multiplex PCR was the method, and the copy in TCRdb shows in-frame clones only, minus some. The data hold 200,000 to 300,000 clones, with approximately 83% observed a single time. The specimen was peripheral blood. These receptor sequences come from a man aged 25-45 years who had recovered from COVID-19.

This chain uses TRBV7-4 with TRBJ2-7; D perhaps matches TRBD2 (5 bases). CDR3 length: 16 residues. Germline CDR1 is SGHVT and CDR2 is SQSDAQ. Trimming shortened V by 5 bases and J by 9 bases, and 26 bases separated the two germline ends. The CDR3 loop reads CASSPVAGISLLGQYF. The CDR3 DNA follows: TGTGCCAGCAGCCCAGTAGCCGGGATATCCTTGTTGGGGCAGTACTTC.

The chain has TRBV6-1 and TRBJ2-7, with D maybe TRBD1 (6 bases). V was shortened by 3 bases and J by 3 bases, with 18 bases between the two germline ends. Germline V gene data show CDR1 as MNHNS and CDR2 as SASEGT. CDR3 length equals 16 residues. CDR3 region: CASSDPGHTSGYEQYF. In nucleotides, the CDR3 is TGTGCCAGCAGTGATCCGGGACACACGTCCGGCTACGAGCAGTACTTC.

This clone was picked up one time. This chain links TRBV6-6 with TRBJ1-5, with D tentatively TRBD1 (6 bases). Germline CDR1 and CDR2: MNHNY and SVGAGI (reference sequence). V was pared by 9 bases and J by 2 bases, with 11 bases between. The CDR3 spans 13 residues. The CDR3 spells CASEGGGNQPQHF. The CDR3 bases are TGTGCCAGTGAAGGGGGGGGCAATCAGCCCCAGCATTTT.

The chain uses TRBV24-1 and TRBJ2-5; TRBD2 aligns across 10 bases. V lost 2 bases and J lost 4; bases outside the gene matches: 3. Germline assignment: CDR1 KGHDR and CDR2 SFDVKD. This CDR3 comprises 15 residues. The CDR3 region has the DNA TGTGCCACCAGTGATTCAGCGGGGGGGCGAGAGACCCAGTACTTC. Translation: CATSDSAGGRETQYF.

This sequence joins TRBV3-1 (or the pseudogene TRBV3-2) and TRBJ2-5; D not resolved. The CDR3 length is 15 residues. V dropped 3 bases and J dropped 1 base, with 12 bases sitting between them. Germline V lookup: CDR1 LGHDT, CDR2 YNNKEL (reference sequence). The CDR3 region has the DNA TGTGCCAGCAGCCAGCTCTCTGACACCCAAGAGACCCAGTACTTC. Translating it yields CASSQLSDTQETQYF.

This chain connects TRBV7-9 to TRBJ1-1, with D perhaps matching TRBD1 (5 bases). This CDR3 region has 13 residues. Germline V lookup: CDR1 SEHNR, CDR2 FQNEAQ (reference sequence). Trimming cost V 1 base and J 11 bases, with 14 bases left between them. For the CDR3, the DNA is TGTGCCAGCAGCTTAGTCGGAGCGGGGGACGCTTTCTTT. Translating gives CASSLVGAGDAFF.

Only a few counts were recorded for this clone. CDR3 DNA: TGTGCCAGCAGCTGGGACAGGATTAACTATGGCTACACCTTC. As protein: CASSWDRINYGYTF. The chain joins TRBV4-2 to TRBJ1-2, with 8 bases that match TRBD1. J gave up 1 base and V 5 bases, and 3 bases lay outside the gene matches. Looked up from germline, CDR1 is LGHNA and CDR2 is YNFKEQ. The CDR3 spans 14 residues.

The chain uses TRBV6-1 and TRBJ1-5; D possibly corresponds to TRBD1 (6 bases). Germline loops: CDR1 MNHNS, CDR2 SASEGT. There are 14 residues in the CDR3. The V end lost 0 bases, the J end lost 6 bases, and 9 bases lay between the germline ends. CDR3 protein: CASSEARGPQPQHF. The CDR3 coding sequence is TGTGCCAGCAGTGAAGCGCGGGGGCCTCAGCCCCAGCATTTT.

The chain uses TRBV5-1 and TRBJ2-1, with 11 bases matching TRBD2. V lost 4 bases to trimming and J lost 4 bases; unmatched junction nucleotides: 7. The CDR3 contains 16 residues. The germline V gene encodes CDR1 SGHRS and CDR2 YFSETQ. The CDR3 bases are TGCGCCAGCAGCCCTAACATAGCGGGGGGGTACAATGAGCAGTTCTTC. Amino acid sequence: CASSPNIAGGYNEQFF.

The chain links TRBV5-6 to TRBJ2-7, with D possibly matching TRBD1 (5 bases). Germline V gene sequence: CDR1 SGHDT, CDR2 YYEEEE. The CDR3 spans 13 residues. The V and J ends lost 2 bases and 6 bases respectively, with 12 bases between them. DNA of the CDR3: TGTGCCAGCAGCTTACAGGTAGGATCCGAGCAGTACTTC. Residues: CASSLQVGSEQYF. The variable domain in full, completed from reference TRBV5-6 and TRBJ2-7, reads DAGVTQSPTHLIKTRGQQVTLRCSPKSGHDTVSWYQQALGQGPQFIFQYYEEEERQRGNFPDRFSGHQFPNYSSELNVNALLLGDSALYLCASSLQVGSEQYFGPGTRLTVT.

J is TRBJ2-1 and V is TRBV9; 13 nucleotides align to TRBD2. Germline assignment: CDR1 SGDLS and CDR2 YYNGEE. CDR3 size: 19 residues. The ends lost 4 bases at V and 1 base at J; junction bases unmatched: 11. In DNA, the CDR3 is TGTGCCAGCAGCCAGACCTTAACTAGCGGGGGGGCATCCTACAATGAGCAGTTCTTC. This translates into CASSQTLTSGGASYNEQFF. Together with reference TRBV9 and TRBJ2-1, the CDR3 gives the full variable domain: DSGVTQTPKHLITATGQRVTLRCSPRSGDLSVYWYQQSLDQGLQFLIQYYNGEERAKGNILERFSAQQFPDLHSELNLSSLELGDSALYFCASSQTLTSGGASYNEQFFGPGTRLTVL.

The chain has TRBV28 and TRBJ1-2; 7 bases agree with TRBD1. Losses at the gene ends were 5 bases for V and 4 bases for J; bases not matched to a gene: 13. The CDR3 covers 16 residues. Germline V gives CDR1 MDHEN, CDR2 SYDVKM. The CDR3 DNA follows: TGTGCCAGCAGTCCGCACACAGGGGAGGTCATCTATGGCTACACCTTC. Amino acid sequence: CASSPHTGEVIYGYTF.

The V gene is TRBV5-1, the J gene TRBJ2-1; possible D gene TRBD2, 5 bases. In germline, CDR1 is SGHRS, CDR2 YFSETQ. The CDR3 has 14 residues. The V gene lost 1 base and the J gene lost 7 bases, with 12 bases spanning the gap. As DNA, the CDR3 is TGCGCCAGCAGCTTGTACCTTCCGGGGAATGAGCAGTTCTTC. Its translation: CASSLYLPGNEQFF.

The gene calls are TRBV5-1 and TRBJ1-1; 9 nucleotides match TRBD1. The germline V gene has CDR1 SGHRS and CDR2 YFSETQ. This CDR3 region has 17 residues. With V trimmed by 4 bases and J by 4 bases, 14 bases remained unmatched. CDR3 in amino acids: CASSIAWDRDYGTEAFF. The CDR3 DNA reads TGCGCCAGCAGCATCGCTTGGGACAGGGACTATGGCACTGAAGCTTTCTTT.

The chain uses TRBV7-2 and TRBJ1-4; D perhaps matches TRBD1 (5 bases). Looked up from germline, CDR1 is SGHTA and CDR2 is FQGNSA. This CDR3 has 17 amino acids. Trimming shortened V by 5 bases and J by 3 bases, and 19 bases separated the two germline ends. Written as DNA, the CDR3 is TGTGCCAGCAGCCGCGGGGGAACGGGTGGGGCTAATGAAAAACTGTTTTTT. Its translation: CASSRGGTGGANEKLFF.

V usage is TRBV5-1 and J usage is TRBJ2-3; TRBD1 is a possible D gene (5 bases). Germline V gene sequence: CDR1 SGHRS, CDR2 YFSETQ. Trimming left V 6 bases short and J 4 bases short, with 12 bases between. CDR3 length: 13 residues. CDR3 sequence: CASNAEGADTQYF. The DNA of the CDR3 is TGCGCCAGCAATGCCGAAGGGGCAGATACGCAGTATTTT.

The chain recombines TRBV3-1 (or the pseudogene TRBV3-2) with TRBJ1-2; D ambiguous. Per the germline V gene, CDR1 is LGHDT and CDR2 is YNNKEL (reference sequence). The V end lost 3 bases, the J end lost 4 bases, and 12 bases lay between the germline ends. The CDR3 runs 14 residues. The CDR3 DNA is TGTGCCAGCAGCCATGGTCGGGTCGGCTATGGCTACACCTTC. Amino acid sequence: CASSHGRVGYGYTF.

The rearrangement links TRBV11-2 to TRBJ2-7; weak D call: TRBD1 (5 bases). The V end was cut by 5 bases, the J end by 4 bases, with 15 bases between. The germline gives CDR1 SGHAT, CDR2 FQNNGV. The CDR3 runs 14 residues. The CDR3 coding sequence is TGTGCCAGCAGCCCCGCACCAGGGTTTTACGAGCAGTACGTC. It is translated as CASSPAPGFYEQYV.

This chain joins TRBV5-8 and TRBJ2-7; 9 nucleotides line up with TRBD1. Germline V gives CDR1 SGHTS, CDR2 YDEGEE. The V gene end was trimmed by 5 bases and the J gene end by 2 bases; junction bases not matched to a gene: 5. The CDR3 totals 14 residues. The CDR3, as DNA: TGTGCCAGCAGTTCGGGACAGGGTGCCTACGAGCAGTACTTC. Its translation: CASSSGQGAYEQYF.

The V and J genes are TRBV7-9 and TRBJ1-1, with D perhaps matching TRBD1 (6 bases). Germline values: CDR1 SEHNR, CDR2 FQNEAQ (reference sequence). This CDR3 has 14 amino acids. Trimming shortened V by 5 bases and J by 4 bases, and 14 bases separated the two germline ends. CDR3 nucleotides: TGTGCCAGCAGCCCTAGGGGGGGGATCACTGAAGCTTTCTTT. This translates into CASSPRGGITEAFF.